The clone carrying this T cell receptor beta chain appeared many times. There are 15 residues in the CDR3. Per germline, CDR1 DFQATT and CDR2 SNEGSKA (reference sequence). With 2 bases removed from V and 4 bases from J, the gap between germline ends came to 16 bases. The source of the sample is a study of response to subunit inactivated influenza vaccine. TCRdb reanalysed the RT-PCR reads using MiXCR and keeps one entry per CDR3 protein. Of 150,000 to 200,000 distinct CDR3 sequences in the sample, approximately 12% are singletons; the top ten hold 25% to 30%. The same sample was also studied in work on T cells expressing NK-cell markers. As that report states: Making the TCR beta cDNA relied on 5'RACE template switching with UMIs. Most of the eight sequenced donors tested HCMV-seropositive; one tested seronegative.

The chain links TRBV20-1 to TRBJ2-3; D is possibly TRBD2 (6 bases). This clonotype was sampled from a man aged 45-65 years who received an inactivated influenza vaccine. The sample here was CD8+ T cells sorted from PBMCs, taken 11 to 12 days after vaccination. For the CDR3, the DNA is TGCAGTGCTAGAAACCTCGGTAGCGGCTCAGATACGCAGTATTTT. Its protein is CSARNLGSGSDTQYF.